These T cell receptor beta chains were read from a single sample in a study of cytomegalovirus exposure and HLA in healthy donors. The method was immunoSEQ multiplex PCR; TCRdb's version includes in-frame clones alone and lacks a portion of them. This sample carries about 98,000 clones, about two thirds of them seen once, and the ten largest clones take 2% to 2.5%. The sequenced material came from PBMCs. These TCRs come from a man over 45 in good health and CMV-seronegative. Each CDR3 is given with its conserved first and last residue. A D gene is named only where the DNA matches it firmly. Expanded clones get a size class; other rows say once, few or many, or leave the size out.

j_call | d_call | v_call | clone_size | cdr3_nt | cdr3_aa
TRBJ1-1 | TRBD1 | TRBV7-6 | . | TGTGCCAGCAGCCCCCGGACAGGGAACACTGAAGCTTTCTTT | CASSPRTGNTEAFF
TRBJ1-6 | . | TRBV5-4 | . | TGTGCCAGCAGCGCCGTACGGAATTCACCCCTCCACTTT | CASSAVRNSPLHF
TRBJ1-5 | . | TRBV28 | . | TGTGCCAGCAGTTTATTATCAGGTTATCTGTCCCAGCATTTT | CASSLLSGYLSQHF
TRBJ2-7 | TRBD2 | TRBV4-1 | . | TGCGCCAGCAGCCAAGAACTGATTAGGGGTAGCGGGAGTTGGTACGAGCAGTACTTC | CASSQELIRGSGSWYEQYF
TRBJ2-2 | TRBD2 | TRBV4-2 | few | TGTGCCAGCAGCCAAGTGGGAAGCGGGAGGGGTACCGGGGAGCTGTTTTTT | CASSQVGSGRGTGELFF
TRBJ2-7 | . | TRBV5-1 | . | TGCGCCAGCAGCTTTGGAGGGAGCTCCTACGAGCAGTACTTC | CASSFGGSSYEQYF
TRBJ1-2 | TRBD1 | TRBV27 | few | TGTGCCAGCAGTTTATCGACGGGACAGTCAATCTATGGCTACACCTTC | CASSLSTGQSIYGYTF
TRBJ1-4 | TRBD1 | TRBV28 | . | TGTGCCAGCAGCAACCCCACAGGGGGTAATGAAAAACTGTTTTTT | CASSNPTGGNEKLFF
TRBJ2-2 | . | TRBV4-1 | . | TGCGCCAGCAGCCCTAGTCATGCCGGGGAGCTGTTTTTT | CASSPSHAGELFF
TRBJ1-2 | . | TRBV5-8 | . | TGTGCCAGCAGCTTGTATATGGTATCGGACTATGGCTACACCTTC | CASSLYMVSDYGYTF
TRBJ1-3 | . | TRBV5-8 | . | TGTGCCAGCAGCTGGTCGAGACGCCGAAGGGGCTCTGGAAACACCATATATTTT | CASSWSRRRRGSGNTIYF
TRBJ1-2 | TRBD1 | TRBV28 | . | TGTGCCAGCAGGACGCCGACAGGGGGCGCGAATGGCTACACCTTC | CASRTPTGGANGYTF
TRBJ2-5 | . | TRBV7-3 | . | TGTGCCAGCAGCTTAGTGGCCTCCCCTCAAGAGACCCAGTACTTC | CASSLVASPQETQYF